These T cell receptor beta chains were read from a single sample in a study of shared clonotypes between healthy human individuals. Libraries were prepared by immunoSEQ multiplex PCR; TCRdb keeps only in-frame clonotypes and omits some of them. The data contain about 2 million clones, 85% to 95% of them seen just once; the ten biggest clones take up around 0.13%. The sample consisted of naive CD4+ T cells sorted from blood. These receptors originate from a man younger than 30 in good health. Each CDR3 is given with its conserved first and last residue. The D gene is left open where the match is weak. Part of the rows lack a size; the others show once, few, many or a class for expanded clones.

CASSLVDLQPQHF	TGTGCCAGCAGCTTAGTAGATTTACAGCCCCAGCATTTT	-	-	TRBV7-2	TRBJ1-5
CASSLKLQGGAYEQYF	TGCGCCAGCAGCCTGAAATTACAGGGGGGCGCCTACGAGCAGTACTTC	TRBD1	-	TRBV5-1	TRBJ2-7
CASSTEGFLAGYEQYF	TGTGCCAGCAGCACCGAGGGTTTCTTAGCGGGATACGAGCAGTACTTC	TRBD2	-	TRBV7-8	TRBJ2-7
CASSLDGLSYNEQFF	TGTGCCAGCAGCTTAGATGGGCTTTCCTACAATGAGCAGTTCTTC	-	-	TRBV7-2	TRBJ2-1
CASSAAASSSYNSPLHF	TGTGCCAGCAGCGCCGCGGCAAGCAGCTCCTATAATTCACCCCTCCACTTT	-	-	TRBV7-9	TRBJ1-6
CASSLTGGSYEQYF	TGTGCCAGCAGCTTAACAGGGGGATCCTACGAGCAGTACTTC	TRBD1	-	TRBV7-2	TRBJ2-7
CASSRTSGRRDTQYF	TGTGCCAGCAGTCGGACTAGCGGGAGGAGAGATACGCAGTATTTT	TRBD2	-	TRBV9	TRBJ2-3
CASSFERREQYF	TGCGCCAGCAGCTTCGAGAGGCGCGAGCAGTACTTC	-	-	TRBV5-1	TRBJ2-7
CASSLVGGVQETQYF	TGTGCCAGCAGCTTAGTTGGCGGGGTCCAAGAGACCCAGTACTTC	-	-	TRBV11-2	TRBJ2-5
CASSSGSGQPQHF	TGTGCCAGCAGTAGCGGGTCGGGACAGCCCCAGCATTTT	-	-	TRBV9	TRBJ1-5
CASSLWRGIYEQYF	TGTGCCAGCAGTTTATGGCGAGGAATTTACGAGCAGTACTTC	-	-	TRBV28	TRBJ2-7
CASSLLTGDSNQPQHF	TGTGCCAGCAGCTTGTTGACAGGGGATAGCAATCAGCCCCAGCATTTT	TRBD1	-	TRBV5-6	TRBJ1-5
CATSRGLAGNTGELFF	TGTGCCACCAGCAGAGGACTAGCGGGGAACACCGGGGAGCTGTTTTTT	TRBD2	-	TRBV15	TRBJ2-2
CASSLFTGAGANVLTF	TGTGCCAGCAGTTTATTCACAGGGGCTGGGGCCAACGTCCTGACTTTC	TRBD1	-	TRBV27	TRBJ2-6
CASSPGVYNEQFF	TGTGCCAGCAGCCCTGGGGTCTACAATGAGCAGTTCTTC	-	-	TRBV5-6	TRBJ2-1
CASSHGTGGGGNTIYF	TGCGCCAGCAGCCATGGCACAGGGGGAGGTGGAAACACCATATATTTT	TRBD1	-	TRBV4-1	TRBJ1-3
CASSTGTVHSYEQYF	TGCGCCAGCAGCACGGGGACAGTCCACTCCTACGAGCAGTACTTC	TRBD1	-	TRBV5-1	TRBJ2-7
CASSLRQNTGELFF	TGTGCCAGCAGCTTACGACAGAACACCGGGGAGCTGTTTTTT	-	-	TRBV5-8	TRBJ2-2
CATLGDRGPLETQYF	TGTGCCACCCTCGGGGACAGGGGTCCGTTGGAGACCCAGTACTTC	TRBD1	-	TRBV6-1	TRBJ2-5
CAWGQGDYEQYF	TGTGCCTGGGGACAGGGGGACTACGAGCAGTACTTC	TRBD1	-	TRBV30	TRBJ2-7
CASSESTTGNAGELFF	TGTGCCAGCAGTGAATCTACTACAGGGAATGCCGGGGAGCTGTTTTTT	-	-	TRBV25-1	TRBJ2-2
CASSLDPSGSARHTQYF	TGCGCCAGCAGCTTGGACCCTAGCGGCTCGGCAAGGCATACGCAGTATTTT	TRBD2	-	TRBV5-1	TRBJ2-3
CSVEDGGVAKNIQYF	TGCAGCGTTGAAGACGGGGGGGTAGCCAAAAACATTCAGTACTTC	TRBD2	-	TRBV29-1	TRBJ2-4
CSGGTAGNTIYF	TGCAGCGGCGGGACAGCTGGAAACACCATATATTTT	TRBD1	-	TRBV29-1	TRBJ1-3
CAVSGTENNSPLHF	TGTGCCGTCTCCGGGACAGAAAATAATTCACCCCTCCACTTT	TRBD1	-	TRBV10-3	TRBJ1-6
CASSDGQVSNQPQHF	TGCGCCAGCAGTGATGGCCAGGTTAGCAATCAGCCCCAGCATTTT	-	-	TRBV10-2	TRBJ1-5
CASSLTDGRGSYEQYF	TGTGCCAGCTCACTAACCGATGGCAGGGGCTCCTACGAGCAGTACTTC	-	-	TRBV18	TRBJ2-7
CAISEGEGSNQPQHF	TGTGCCATCAGTGAGGGTGAGGGAAGCAATCAGCCCCAGCATTTT	-	-	TRBV10-3	TRBJ1-5
CASSGAGPTDTQYF	TGCGCCAGCAGCGGGGCGGGGCCAACAGATACGCAGTATTTT	-	once	TRBV5-1	TRBJ2-3
CASSFQPGVTEAFF	TGTGCCAGTAGTTTTCAACCGGGGGTCACTGAAGCTTTCTTT	-	-	TRBV19	TRBJ1-1
CASSLGDGLYTGELFF	TGTGCCAGCAGCTTAGGGGACGGACTTTACACCGGGGAGCTGTTTTTT	-	-	TRBV13	TRBJ2-2
CATEGGPEETQYF	TGTGCCACCGAAGGAGGGCCAGAAGAGACCCAGTACTTC	-	-	TRBV7-9	TRBJ2-5
CASSPARDIPWAQYF	TGCGCCAGCAGCCCCGCCCGGGACATCCCGTGGGCCCAGTACTTC	-	few	TRBV5-1	TRBJ2-5
CASSLALLTGVYNEQFF	TGCGCCAGCAGCTTGGCCTTACTTACAGGGGTCTACAATGAGCAGTTCTTC	TRBD1	-	TRBV5-1	TRBJ2-1
CASNRGQGGTEAFF	TGTGCCAGTAACCGGGGACAGGGGGGCACTGAAGCTTTCTTT	TRBD1	once	TRBV6-1	TRBJ1-1
CASSSLAGGNSYEQYF	TGTGCCAGCAGTTCCCTAGCGGGGGGGAACTCCTACGAGCAGTACTTC	TRBD2	-	TRBV6-5	TRBJ2-7
CASSAHSNQPQHF	TGTGCCAGCTCAGCCCATAGCAATCAGCCCCAGCATTTT	-	few	TRBV18	TRBJ1-5
CASSVGGQGYNEQFF	TGCGCCAGCAGCGTTGGGGGACAGGGCTACAATGAGCAGTTCTTC	TRBD1	-	TRBV5-1	TRBJ2-1
CASRRPGTGTYEQYF	TGTGCCAGCAGGCGTCCCGGGACAGGGACCTACGAGCAGTACTTC	TRBD1	-	TRBV7-2	TRBJ2-7
CASSLVGGTGELFF	TGTGCCAGCAGCTTAGTGGGAGGAACCGGGGAGCTGTTTTTT	-	-	TRBV7-2	TRBJ2-2
CAWSARVNSPLHF	TGTGCCTGGAGTGCCAGAGTGAATTCACCCCTCCACTTT	-	-	TRBV30	TRBJ1-6
CASSLVVGTREGTEAFF	TGCGCCAGCAGCTTGGTTGTTGGGACAAGAGAGGGCACTGAAGCTTTCTTT	-	-	TRBV5-1	TRBJ1-1